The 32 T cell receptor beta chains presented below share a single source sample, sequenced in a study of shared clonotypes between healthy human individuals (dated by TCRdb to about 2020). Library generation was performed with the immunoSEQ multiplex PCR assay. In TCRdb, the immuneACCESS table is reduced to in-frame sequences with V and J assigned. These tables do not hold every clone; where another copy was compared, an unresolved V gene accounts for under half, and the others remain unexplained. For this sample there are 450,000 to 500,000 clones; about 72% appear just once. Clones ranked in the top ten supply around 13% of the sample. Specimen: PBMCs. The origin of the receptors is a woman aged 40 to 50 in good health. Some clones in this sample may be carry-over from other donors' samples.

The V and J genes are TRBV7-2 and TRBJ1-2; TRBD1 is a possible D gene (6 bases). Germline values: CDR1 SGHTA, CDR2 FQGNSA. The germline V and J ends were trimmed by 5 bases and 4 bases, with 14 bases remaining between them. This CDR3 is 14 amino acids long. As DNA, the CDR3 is TGTGCCAGCAGCCCACTGGGGGGCCCCTATGGCTACACCTTC. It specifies CASSPLGGPYGYTF. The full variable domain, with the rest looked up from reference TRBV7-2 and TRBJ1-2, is GAGVSQSPSNKVTEKGKDVELRCDPISGHTALYWYRQSLGQGLEFLIYFQGNSAPDKSGLPSDRFSAERTGGSVSTLTIQRTQQEDSAVYLCASSPLGGPYGYTFGSGTRLTVV.

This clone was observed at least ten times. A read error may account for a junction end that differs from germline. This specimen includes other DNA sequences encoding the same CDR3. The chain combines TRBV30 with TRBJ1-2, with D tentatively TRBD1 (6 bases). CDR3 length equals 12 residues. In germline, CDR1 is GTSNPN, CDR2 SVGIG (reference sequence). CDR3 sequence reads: CAQEGGSYGYTF. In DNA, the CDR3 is TGTGCCCAAGAGGGGGGATCCTATGGATACACCTTC.

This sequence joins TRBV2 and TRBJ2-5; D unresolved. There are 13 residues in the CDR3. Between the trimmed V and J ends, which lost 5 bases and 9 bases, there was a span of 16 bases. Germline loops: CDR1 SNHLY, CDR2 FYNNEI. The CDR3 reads CASSPGLNGSQYF. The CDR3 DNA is TGTGCCAGCAGTCCGGGCCTTAATGGGTCCCAGTACTTC. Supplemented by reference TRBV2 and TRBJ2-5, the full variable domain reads EPEVTQTPSHQVTQMGQEVILRCVPISNHLYFYWYRQILGQKVEFLVSFYNNEISEKSEIFDDQFSVERPDGSNFTLKIRSTKLEDSAMYFCASSPGLNGSQYFGPGTRLLVL.

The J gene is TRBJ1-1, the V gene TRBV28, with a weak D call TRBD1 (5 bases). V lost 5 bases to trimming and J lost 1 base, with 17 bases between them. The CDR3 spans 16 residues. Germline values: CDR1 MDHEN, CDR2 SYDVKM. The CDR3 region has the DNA TGTGCCAGCAGTCCCAGGGCCACCCCGCGGAACACTGAAGCTTTCTTT. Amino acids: CASSPRATPRNTEAFF. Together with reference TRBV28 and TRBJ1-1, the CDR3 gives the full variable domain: DVKVTQSSRYLVKRTGEKVFLECVQDMDHENMFWYRQDPGLGLRLIYFSYDVKMKEKGDIPEGYSVSREKKERFSLILESASTNQTSMYLCASSPRATPRNTEAFFGQGTRLTVV.

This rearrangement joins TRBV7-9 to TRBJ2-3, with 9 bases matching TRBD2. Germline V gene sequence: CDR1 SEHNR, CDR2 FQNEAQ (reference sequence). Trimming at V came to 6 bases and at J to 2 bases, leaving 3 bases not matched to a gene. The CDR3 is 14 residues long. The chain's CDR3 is CASRTSGNTDTQYF. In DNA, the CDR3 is TGTGCCAGCAGGACTAGCGGAAACACAGATACGCAGTATTTT.

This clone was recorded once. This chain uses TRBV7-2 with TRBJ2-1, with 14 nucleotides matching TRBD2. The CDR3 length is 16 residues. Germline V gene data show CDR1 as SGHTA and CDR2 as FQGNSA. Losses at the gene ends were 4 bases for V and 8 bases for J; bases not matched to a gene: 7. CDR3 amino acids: CASSYEGLAGVDEQFF. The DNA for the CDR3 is TGTGCCAGCAGCTATGAGGGACTAGCGGGAGTGGATGAGCAGTTCTTC.

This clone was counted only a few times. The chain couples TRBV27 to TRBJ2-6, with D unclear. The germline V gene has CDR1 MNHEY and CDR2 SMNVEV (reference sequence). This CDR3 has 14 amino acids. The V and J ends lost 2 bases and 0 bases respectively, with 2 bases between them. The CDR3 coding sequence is TGTGCCAGCAGTTTACACTCTGGGGCCAACGTCCTGACTTTC. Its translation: CASSLHSGANVLTF. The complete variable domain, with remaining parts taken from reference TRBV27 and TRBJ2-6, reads EAQVTQNPRYLITVTGKKLTVTCSQNMNHEYMSWYRQDPGLGLRQIYYSMNVEVTDKGDVPEGYKVSRKEKRNFPLILESPSPNQTSLYFCASSLHSGANVLTFGAGSRLTVL.

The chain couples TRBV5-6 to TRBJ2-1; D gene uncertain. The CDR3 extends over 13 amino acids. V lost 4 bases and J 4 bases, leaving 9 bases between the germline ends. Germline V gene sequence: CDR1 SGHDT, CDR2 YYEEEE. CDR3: CASSHGEYNEQFF. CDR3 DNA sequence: TGTGCCAGCAGCCATGGGGAATACAATGAGCAGTTCTTC.

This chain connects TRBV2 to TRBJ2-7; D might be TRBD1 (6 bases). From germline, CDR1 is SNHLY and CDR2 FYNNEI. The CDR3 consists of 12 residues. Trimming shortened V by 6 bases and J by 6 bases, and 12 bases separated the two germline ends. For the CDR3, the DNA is TGTGCCAGCAGCATGGACAGACCCGAGCAGTACTTC. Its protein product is CASSMDRPEQYF.

The CDR3 DNA follows: TGTGCCAGCAGCGCCTACACTCAGGGACCCAATGAGCAGTTCTTC. It translates to CASSAYTQGPNEQFF. This chain joins TRBV4-2 and TRBJ2-1; D is possibly TRBD1 or TRBD2 (5 bases each). CDR1 is LGHNA and CDR2 is YNFKEQ in the germline V gene. The CDR3 consists of 15 residues. V was cut by 5 bases and J by 6 bases, with 17 bases left in between.

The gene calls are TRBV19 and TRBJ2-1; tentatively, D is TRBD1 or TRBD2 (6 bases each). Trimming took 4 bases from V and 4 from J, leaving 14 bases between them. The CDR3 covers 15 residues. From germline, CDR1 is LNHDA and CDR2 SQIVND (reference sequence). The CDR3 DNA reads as TGTGCCAGTAGTACACAGGGACTTCCGTACAATGAGCAGTTCTTC. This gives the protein CASSTQGLPYNEQFF.

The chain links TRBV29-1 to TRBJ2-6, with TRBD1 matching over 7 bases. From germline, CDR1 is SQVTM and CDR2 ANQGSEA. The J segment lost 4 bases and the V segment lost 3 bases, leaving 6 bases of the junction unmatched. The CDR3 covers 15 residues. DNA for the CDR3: TGCAGCGTTGATTTACAGGGGACCGGGGCCAACGTCCTGACTTTC. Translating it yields CSVDLQGTGANVLTF. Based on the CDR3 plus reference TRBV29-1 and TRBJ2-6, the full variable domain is SAVISQKPSRDICQRGTSLTIQCQVDSQVTMMFWYRQQPGQSLTLIATANQGSEATYESGFVIDKFPISRPNLTFSTLTVSNMSPEDSSIYLCSVDLQGTGANVLTFGAGSRLTVL.

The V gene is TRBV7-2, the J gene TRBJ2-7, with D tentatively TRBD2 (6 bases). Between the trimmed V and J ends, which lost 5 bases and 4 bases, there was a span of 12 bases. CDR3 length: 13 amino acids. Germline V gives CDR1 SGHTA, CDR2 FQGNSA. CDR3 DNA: TGTGCCAGCAGCCTCGGGAGAGATTACGAGCAGTACTTC. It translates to CASSLGRDYEQYF.

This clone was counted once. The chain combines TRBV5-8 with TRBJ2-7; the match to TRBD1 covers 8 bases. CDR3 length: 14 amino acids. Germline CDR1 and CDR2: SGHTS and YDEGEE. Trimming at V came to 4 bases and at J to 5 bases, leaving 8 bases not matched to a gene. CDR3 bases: TGTGCCAGCAGCACCACGGACAGGGCCGACGAGCAGTACTTC. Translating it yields CASSTTDRADEQYF. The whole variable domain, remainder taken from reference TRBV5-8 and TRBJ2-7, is EAGVTQSPTHLIKTRGQQATLRCSPISGHTSVYWYQQALGLGLQFLLWYDEGEERNRGNFPPRFSGRQFPNYSSELNVNALELEDSALYLCASSTTDRADEQYFGPGTRLTVT.

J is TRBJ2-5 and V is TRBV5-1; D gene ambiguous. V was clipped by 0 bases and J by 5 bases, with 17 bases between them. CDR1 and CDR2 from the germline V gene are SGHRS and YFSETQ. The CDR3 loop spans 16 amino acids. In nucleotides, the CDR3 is TGCGCCAGCAGCTTGGTCCCGGCTGGGATTGGGGAGACCCAGTACTTC. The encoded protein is CASSLVPAGIGETQYF.

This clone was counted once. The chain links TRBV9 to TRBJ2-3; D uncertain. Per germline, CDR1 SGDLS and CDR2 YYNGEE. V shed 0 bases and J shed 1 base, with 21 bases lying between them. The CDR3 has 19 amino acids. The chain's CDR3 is CASSVALGPGFSGTDTQYF. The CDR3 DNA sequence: TGTGCCAGCAGCGTAGCCCTTGGCCCGGGCTTTTCTGGCACAGATACGCAGTATTTT.

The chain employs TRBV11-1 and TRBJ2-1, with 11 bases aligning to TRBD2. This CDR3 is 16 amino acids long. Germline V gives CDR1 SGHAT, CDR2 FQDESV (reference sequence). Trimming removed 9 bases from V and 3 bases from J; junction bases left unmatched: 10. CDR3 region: CASTETGTSGYNEQFF. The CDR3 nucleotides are TGTGCCAGTACTGAGACCGGGACTAGCGGCTACAATGAGCAGTTCTTC.

CDR3 nucleotides: TGTGCCAGCAGCCGAGACAGGGGAGGGGATACGCAGTATTTT. Translating it yields CASSRDRGGDTQYF. The chain links TRBV7-2 to TRBJ2-3, with D possibly matching TRBD1 (8 bases). V was trimmed by 5 bases and J by 6 bases, leaving 15 bases between them. Germline V gives CDR1 SGHTA, CDR2 FQGNSA. CDR3 length: 14 residues.

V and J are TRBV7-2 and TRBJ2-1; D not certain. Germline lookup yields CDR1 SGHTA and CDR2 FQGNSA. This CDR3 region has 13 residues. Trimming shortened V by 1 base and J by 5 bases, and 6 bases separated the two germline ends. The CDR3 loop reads CASSLGANNEQFF. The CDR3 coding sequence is TGTGCCAGCAGCTTAGGCGCTAACAATGAGCAGTTCTTC.

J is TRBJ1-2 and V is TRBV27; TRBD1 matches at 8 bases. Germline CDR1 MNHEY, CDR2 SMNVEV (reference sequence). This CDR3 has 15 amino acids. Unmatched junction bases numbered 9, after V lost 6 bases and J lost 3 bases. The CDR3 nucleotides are TGTGCCAGCAGCCCCGGCAGGGGGCGCGACTATGGCTACACCTTC. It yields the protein CASSPGRGRDYGYTF.

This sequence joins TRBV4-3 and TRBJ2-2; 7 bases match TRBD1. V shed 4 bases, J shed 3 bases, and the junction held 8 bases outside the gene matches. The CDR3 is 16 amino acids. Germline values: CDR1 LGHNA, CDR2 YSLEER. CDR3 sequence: CASSLYRGTHTGELFF. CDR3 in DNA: TGCGCCAGCAGCCTGTACAGGGGTACCCACACCGGGGAGCTGTTTTTT.

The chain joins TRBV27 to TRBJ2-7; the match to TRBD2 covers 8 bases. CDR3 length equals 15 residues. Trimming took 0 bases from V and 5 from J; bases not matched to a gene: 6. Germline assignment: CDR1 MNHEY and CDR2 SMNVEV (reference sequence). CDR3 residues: CASSLSSGSHNEQYF. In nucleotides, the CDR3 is TGTGCCAGCAGTTTATCCAGCGGGAGCCACAACGAGCAGTACTTC.

The CDR3 bases are TGTGCCAGCAGTTACGGGGCAAGCCCTGAAGCTTTCTTT. Encoded protein: CASSYGASPEAFF. This chain joins TRBV6-5 and TRBJ1-1; TRBD1 might be the D (5 bases). V lost 2 bases, J lost 6 bases, and 10 bases lay in between. The CDR3 spans 13 residues. CDR1 MNHEY and CDR2 SVGAGI come from the germline V gene.

CDR3: CASSTSGSSYEQYF. The CDR3 DNA reads TGTGCCAGCAGCACTAGCGGGAGTAGCTACGAGCAGTACTTC. V gene TRBV2 combines with J gene TRBJ2-7; 11 bases align to TRBD2. V was clipped by 6 bases and J by 3 bases; unmatched bases: 4. Germline V CDR1 and CDR2: SNHLY, FYNNEI. The CDR3 sequence is 14 residues long. Drawing the rest from reference TRBV2 and TRBJ2-7, the complete variable domain is EPEVTQTPSHQVTQMGQEVILRCVPISNHLYFYWYRQILGQKVEFLVSFYNNEISEKSEIFDDQFSVERPDGSNFTLKIRSTKLEDSAMYFCASSTSGSSYEQYFGPGTRLTVT.

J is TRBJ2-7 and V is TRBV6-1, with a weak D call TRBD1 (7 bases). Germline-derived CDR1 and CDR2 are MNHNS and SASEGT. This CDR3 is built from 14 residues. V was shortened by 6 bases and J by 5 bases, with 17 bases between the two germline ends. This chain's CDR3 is CASRGTAGGHEQYF. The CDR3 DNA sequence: TGTGCCAGCAGGGGGACAGCGGGTGGCCACGAGCAGTACTTC.

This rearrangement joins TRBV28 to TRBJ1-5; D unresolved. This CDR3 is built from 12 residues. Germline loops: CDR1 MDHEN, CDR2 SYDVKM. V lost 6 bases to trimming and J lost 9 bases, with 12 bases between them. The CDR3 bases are TGTGCCAGCAGATCGAGAAACGGGCCCCAGCATTTT. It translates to CASRSRNGPQHF.

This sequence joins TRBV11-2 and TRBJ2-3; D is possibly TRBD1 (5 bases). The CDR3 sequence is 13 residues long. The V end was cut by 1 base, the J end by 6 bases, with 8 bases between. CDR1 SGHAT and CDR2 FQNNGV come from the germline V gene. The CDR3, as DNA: TGTGCCAGCAGCTTAGCAGGGTCGGATACGCAGTATTTT. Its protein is CASSLAGSDTQYF. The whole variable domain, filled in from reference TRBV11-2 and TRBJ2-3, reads EAGVAQSPRYKIIEKRQSVAFWCNPISGHATLYWYQQILGQGPKLLIQFQNNGVVDDSQLPKDRFSAERLKGVDSTLKIQPAKLEDSAVYLCASSLAGSDTQYFGPGTRLTVL.

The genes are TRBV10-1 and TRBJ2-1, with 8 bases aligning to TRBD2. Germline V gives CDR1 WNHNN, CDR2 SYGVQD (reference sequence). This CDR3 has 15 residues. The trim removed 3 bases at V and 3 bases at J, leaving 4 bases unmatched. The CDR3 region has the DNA TGCGCCAGCAGTGAAACGGCGGGAGGCTACAATGAGCAGTTCTTC. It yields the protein CASSETAGGYNEQFF.

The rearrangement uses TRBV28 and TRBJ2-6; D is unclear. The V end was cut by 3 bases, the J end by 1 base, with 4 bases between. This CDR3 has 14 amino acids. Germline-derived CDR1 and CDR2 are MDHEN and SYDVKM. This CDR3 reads CASSFQSGANVLTF. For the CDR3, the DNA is TGTGCCAGCAGTTTCCAGTCTGGGGCCAACGTCCTGACTTTC.

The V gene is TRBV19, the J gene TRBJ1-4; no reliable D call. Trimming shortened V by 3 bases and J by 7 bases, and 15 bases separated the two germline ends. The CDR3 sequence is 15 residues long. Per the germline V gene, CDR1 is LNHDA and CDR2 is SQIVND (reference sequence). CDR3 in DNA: TGTGCCAGTAGTATTTTAGGACTTAAGGGTGAAAAACTGTTTTTT. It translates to CASSILGLKGEKLFF.

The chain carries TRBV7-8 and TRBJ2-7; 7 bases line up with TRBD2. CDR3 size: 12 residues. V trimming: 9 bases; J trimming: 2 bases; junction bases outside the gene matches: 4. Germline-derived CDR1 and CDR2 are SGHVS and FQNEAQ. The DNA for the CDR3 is TGTGCCAGTGGGGGAGGGACCTACGAGCAGTACTTC. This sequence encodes CASGGGTYEQYF.

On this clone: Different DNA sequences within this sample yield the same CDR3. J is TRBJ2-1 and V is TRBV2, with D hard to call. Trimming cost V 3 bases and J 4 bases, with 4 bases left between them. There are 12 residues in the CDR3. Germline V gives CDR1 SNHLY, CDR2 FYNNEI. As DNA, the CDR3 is TGTGCCAGCAGTGATGGGTACAATGAGCAGTTCTTC. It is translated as CASSDGYNEQFF. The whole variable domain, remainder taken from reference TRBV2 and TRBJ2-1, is EPEVTQTPSHQVTQMGQEVILRCVPISNHLYFYWYRQILGQKVEFLVSFYNNEISEKSEIFDDQFSVERPDGSNFTLKIRSTKLEDSAMYFCASSDGYNEQFFGPGTRLTVL.